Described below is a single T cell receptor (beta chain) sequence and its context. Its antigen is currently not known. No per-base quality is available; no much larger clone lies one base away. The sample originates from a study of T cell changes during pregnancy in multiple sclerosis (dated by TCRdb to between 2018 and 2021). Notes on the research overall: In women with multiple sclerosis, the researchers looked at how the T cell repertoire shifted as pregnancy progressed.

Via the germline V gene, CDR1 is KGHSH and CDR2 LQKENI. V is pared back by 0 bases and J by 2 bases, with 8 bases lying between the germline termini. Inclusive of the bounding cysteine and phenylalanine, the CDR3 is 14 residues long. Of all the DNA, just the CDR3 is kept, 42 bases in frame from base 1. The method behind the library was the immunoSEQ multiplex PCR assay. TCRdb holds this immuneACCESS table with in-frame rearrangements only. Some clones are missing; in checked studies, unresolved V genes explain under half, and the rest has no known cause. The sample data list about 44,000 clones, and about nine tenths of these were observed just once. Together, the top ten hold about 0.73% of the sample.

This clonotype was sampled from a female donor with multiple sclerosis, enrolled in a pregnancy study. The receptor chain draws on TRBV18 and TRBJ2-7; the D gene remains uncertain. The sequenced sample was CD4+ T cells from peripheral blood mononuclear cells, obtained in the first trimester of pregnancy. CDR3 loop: CASSPPSVPYEQYF. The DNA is TGTGCCAGCTCACCACCGTCAGTGCCCTACGAGCAGTACTTC.